This T cell receptor beta chain was profiled in a study of T cells after yellow fever vaccination. Study-level points and caveats: It was the secondary response that reached its peak faster, day 5 versus 15, but it was weaker. At 96% for CD4 and approximately 88% for CD8, most primary-vaccination clones showed up again after the booster.

This clonotype was seen ten or more times. What it binds is unknown. Deletions cut 0 bases from V and 7 bases from J, with 8 bases between. CDR1 and CDR2 from the germline V gene are KGHDR and SFDVKD. The CDR3 sequence is 14 residues long. Conversion of TCR transcripts into cDNA relied on 5'RACE template switching, which added a universal primer site and UMIs. Each CDR3 protein is one row after TCRdb ran MiXCR on the 5' RACE reads. The table has 100,000 to 150,000 distinct CDR3 sequences, around 9.8% seen once. This chain uses TRBV24-1 with TRBJ2-2; no clear D gene. Sequences were derived from CD8+ T cells sorted from PBMCs, sampled on the day of the yellow fever booster vaccination. The receptor comes from a man between 18 and 35 years old who received the YFV17D yellow fever vaccine. CDR3 sequence (DNA): TGTGCCACCAGTGATTTGCGGAAAGTCGGGGAGCTGTTTTTT. Translated: CATSDLRKVGELFF.